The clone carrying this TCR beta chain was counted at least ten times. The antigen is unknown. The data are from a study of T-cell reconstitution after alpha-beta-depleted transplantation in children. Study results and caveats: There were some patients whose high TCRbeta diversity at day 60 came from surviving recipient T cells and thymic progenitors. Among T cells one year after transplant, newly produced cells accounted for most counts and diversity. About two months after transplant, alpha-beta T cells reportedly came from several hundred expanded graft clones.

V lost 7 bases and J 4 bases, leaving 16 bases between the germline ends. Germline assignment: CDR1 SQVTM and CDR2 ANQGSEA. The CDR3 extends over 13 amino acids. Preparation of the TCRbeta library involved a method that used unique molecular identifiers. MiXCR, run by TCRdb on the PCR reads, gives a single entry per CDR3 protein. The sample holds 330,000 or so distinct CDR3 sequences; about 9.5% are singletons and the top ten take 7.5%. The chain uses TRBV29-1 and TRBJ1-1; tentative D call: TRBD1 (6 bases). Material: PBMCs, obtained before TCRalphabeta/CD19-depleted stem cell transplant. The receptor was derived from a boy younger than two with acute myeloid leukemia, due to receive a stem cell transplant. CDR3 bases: TGCAGCGGGGTTGGGGGAGGGGGCACTGAAGCTTTCTTT. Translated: CSGVGGGGTEAFF.